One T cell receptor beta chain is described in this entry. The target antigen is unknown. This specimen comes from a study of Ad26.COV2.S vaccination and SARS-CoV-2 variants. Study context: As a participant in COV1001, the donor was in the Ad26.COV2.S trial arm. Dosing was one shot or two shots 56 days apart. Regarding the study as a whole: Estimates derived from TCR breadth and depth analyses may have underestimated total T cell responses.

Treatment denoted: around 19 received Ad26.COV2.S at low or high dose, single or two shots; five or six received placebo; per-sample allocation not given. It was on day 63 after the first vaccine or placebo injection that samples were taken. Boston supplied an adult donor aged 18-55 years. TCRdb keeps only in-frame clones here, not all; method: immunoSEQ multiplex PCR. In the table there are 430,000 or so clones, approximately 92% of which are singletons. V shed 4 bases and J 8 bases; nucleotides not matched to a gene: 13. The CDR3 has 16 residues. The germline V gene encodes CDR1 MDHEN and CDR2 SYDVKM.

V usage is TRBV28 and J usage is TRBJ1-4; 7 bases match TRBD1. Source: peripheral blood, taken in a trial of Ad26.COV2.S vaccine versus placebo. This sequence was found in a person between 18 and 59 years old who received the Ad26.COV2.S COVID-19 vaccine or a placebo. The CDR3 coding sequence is TGTGCCAGCAGTTGGGAAGCGACAGGGACTCGCGAAAAACTGTTTTTT. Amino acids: CASSWEATGTREKLFF.